This T cell receptor (beta chain) is from a study of CD8+ T cells in alopecia areata. General study results and limits: Significant decreases in scalp clonality and expanded CD8+ clones followed tofacitinib treatment.

The treatment here: oral pan-JAK inhibitor, 5-10 mg twice daily. Germline V gene data show CDR1 as MGHDK and CDR2 as SYGVNS. This CDR3 is 16 amino acids long. V lost 6 bases and J lost 2, with 14 bases in between. Reverse transcribed after extraction, RNA yielded cDNA as the sequencing template. The protocol was immunoSEQ multiplex PCR, while the TCRdb copy is restricted to in-frame clones and leaves out a portion. The repertoire holds approximately 150,000 clones, with 58% as singletons. On this clone: Its antigen remains unknown.

This sequence was found in a human donor with alopecia areata. The sequenced sample was CD4+ T cells sorted from blood, obtained at week 56, from a patient treated with tofacitinib. The rearrangement uses TRBV25-1 and TRBJ2-6; D unclear. The chain's CDR3 is CASRPISATGANVLTF. CDR3 sequence (DNA): TGTGCCAGCAGACCCATTTCAGCAACTGGGGCCAACGTCCTGACTTTC.